Listed below are T cell receptor beta chains from one sample, sequenced in a study of T cells after yellow fever vaccination. TCRdb independently ran MiXCR on the 5' RACE reads; one entry per CDR3 protein. The sample comprises some 120,000 distinct CDR3 sequences, 8% to 9.5% of which are singletons, and 25% rests with the top ten. Source: CD8+ T cells sorted from PBMCs, taken 45 days after the yellow fever booster vaccination. These receptors originate from a man in his thirties or forties who received the YFV17D yellow fever vaccine. Both conserved end residues are trimmed from each CDR3. The order of the fields is CDR3 protein, J gene, V gene.

ASSDVADTQY,TRBJ2-3,TRBV12-3/TRBV12-4
ASSAGWGTGELF,TRBJ2-2,TRBV5-1
ASSLSGFYGYT,TRBJ1-2,TRBV12-3/TRBV12-4
ASSHDRFYEQY,TRBJ2-7,TRBV4-3
ASSYSNPLDPSPDTQY,TRBJ2-3,TRBV6-5
ASSLTGTSGYNEQF,TRBJ2-1,TRBV7-9
ASSQDREGWYEQY,TRBJ2-7,TRBV4-1
ASSPEELEGLSYNEQF,TRBJ2-1,TRBV18
AWSVGGGDEQF,TRBJ2-1,TRBV30
ASSLDSGTQSPLH,TRBJ1-6,TRBV6-5
ASNDLRGQDTQY,TRBJ2-3,TRBV7-9
ASSSPLDGQGGANVLT,TRBJ2-6,TRBV28
ASSLEGLAQYEQY,TRBJ2-7,TRBV7-2
AQGNSQVFSYEQY,TRBJ2-7,TRBV19
SVVGRAYEQY,TRBJ2-7,TRBV29-1
ASSLPLTGESYEQY,TRBJ2-7,TRBV5-1
ASSVEGREQY,TRBJ2-7,TRBV9
ASTELPGLNNEQF,TRBJ2-1,TRBV12-3/TRBV12-4
ASSLVIGTGENQPQH,TRBJ1-5,TRBV7-2
ASSYSIGGSYNEQF,TRBJ2-1,TRBV6-5
ASSAAPGGYEQY,TRBJ2-7,TRBV9
ASSLIAGGVEQF,TRBJ2-1,TRBV7-9
ASSLVAHEQY,TRBJ2-7,TRBV7-6
SARPTSGYNEQF,TRBJ2-1,TRBV20-1
SASGQRFGEEQY,TRBJ2-7,TRBV20-1
ASSLWSADEQF,TRBJ2-1,TRBV5-4
ASAINRNEQF,TRBJ2-1,TRBV7-3
ASSPWASGTYEQF,TRBJ2-1,TRBV7-7
ASSYSGVGYT,TRBJ1-2,TRBV6-5
ASSLRDGSYEQY,TRBJ2-7,TRBV4-3
AISEQPGLGRNEQY,TRBJ2-7,TRBV10-3
ASSSPREVGYEQY,TRBJ2-7,TRBV28